This is a list of T cell receptor beta chains from one sample in a study of blood T cell repertoires in COVID-19. Generated by immunoSEQ multiplex PCR, the TCRdb table keeps only in-frame clones and is missing some. The sample holds some 120,000 clones, 86% seen once. Sequencing was done on a sample of peripheral blood. All receptors come from a middle-aged man with acute or convalescent COVID-19. The CDR3 runs from the conserved cysteine through the conserved F or W. Each record gives: V gene, D gene, clone size, J gene, CDR3 protein, CDR3 DNA. The D gene is left open where the match is weak. Size is stated for part of the rows, as once, few or many counts, or as a class when the clone is expanded.

V gene: TRBV7-8
D gene: TRBD1
clone size: -
J gene: TRBJ2-1
CDR3 protein: CASSTRDRSVVQFF
CDR3 DNA: TGTGCCAGCAGCACCCGGGACAGGTCCGTTGTGCAGTTCTTC

V gene: TRBV19
D gene: TRBD1
clone size: -
J gene: TRBJ1-5
CDR3 protein: CASSGDRVGDQPQHF
CDR3 DNA: TGTGCCAGTAGTGGAGACAGGGTCGGGGATCAGCCCCAGCATTTT

V gene: TRBV5-1
D gene: TRBD1
clone size: -
J gene: TRBJ2-1
CDR3 protein: CASSMGQGKGNEQFF
CDR3 DNA: TGCGCCAGCAGCATGGGACAGGGGAAAGGAAATGAGCAGTTCTTC

V gene: TRBV5-1
D gene: -
clone size: few
J gene: TRBJ1-2
CDR3 protein: CASSRDQGRDGYTF
CDR3 DNA: TGCGCCAGCAGCCGGGATCAGGGGCGGGATGGCTACACCTTC

V gene: TRBV7-2
D gene: TRBD1
clone size: -
J gene: TRBJ1-2
CDR3 protein: CASSSPRRQGGDYGYTF
CDR3 DNA: TGTGCCAGCAGCTCCCCAAGACGACAGGGGGGGGACTATGGCTACACCTTC

V gene: TRBV6-1
D gene: TRBD1
clone size: -
J gene: TRBJ1-4
CDR3 protein: CASSENRGTNEKLFF
CDR3 DNA: TGTGCCAGCAGTGAAAACAGGGGTACTAATGAAAAACTGTTTTTT

V gene: TRBV6-5
D gene: -
clone size: -
J gene: TRBJ2-5
CDR3 protein: CASSYWGTTQETQYF
CDR3 DNA: TGTGCCAGCAGTTACTGGGGGACAACACAAGAGACCCAGTACTTC

V gene: TRBV6-5
D gene: -
clone size: once
J gene: TRBJ1-3
CDR3 protein: CASTGTPVSGNTIYF
CDR3 DNA: TGTGCCAGCACGGGAACTCCCGTCTCTGGAAACACCATATATTTT

V gene: TRBV19
D gene: TRBD1
clone size: -
J gene: TRBJ2-7
CDR3 protein: CASSNPGQGTSYEQYF
CDR3 DNA: TGTGCCAGTAGTAATCCGGGACAGGGGACGTCCTACGAGCAGTACTTC

V gene: TRBV18
D gene: -
clone size: -
J gene: TRBJ2-1
CDR3 protein: CASSPRDRISYNEQFF
CDR3 DNA: TGTGCCAGCTCACCAAGAGACAGGATTAGCTACAATGAGCAGTTCTTC

V gene: TRBV7-2
D gene: TRBD1
clone size: -
J gene: TRBJ1-5
CDR3 protein: CASSLTGGNQPQHF
CDR3 DNA: TGTGCCAGCAGCTTGACAGGGGGCAATCAGCCCCAGCATTTT

V gene: TRBV21-1
D gene: -
clone size: -
J gene: TRBJ2-7
CDR3 protein: CASSSLGGSTWYEQYF
CDR3 DNA: TGTGCCAGCAGCAGCCTCGGGGGTTCTACCTGGTACGAGCAGTACTTC

V gene: TRBV6-5
D gene: -
clone size: -
J gene: TRBJ2-1
CDR3 protein: CASSQYNEQFF
CDR3 DNA: TGTGCCAGCAGTCAGTACAATGAGCAGTTCTTC

V gene: TRBV24-1
D gene: TRBD2
clone size: -
J gene: TRBJ2-7
CDR3 protein: CATSEGGSLSYEQYF
CDR3 DNA: TGTGCCACCAGTGAAGGCGGGAGTCTCTCCTACGAGCAGTACTTC

V gene: TRBV5-8
D gene: -
clone size: -
J gene: TRBJ2-1
CDR3 protein: CASSLARNNEQFF
CDR3 DNA: TGTGCCAGCAGCTTGGCCAGAAACAATGAGCAGTTCTTC

V gene: TRBV5-1
D gene: TRBD1
clone size: -
J gene: TRBJ1-4
CDR3 protein: CASAAGATGDGEKLFF
CDR3 DNA: TGCGCCAGCGCGGCGGGGGCGACAGGGGACGGGGAAAAACTGTTTTTT

V gene: TRBV29-1
D gene: TRBD2
clone size: few
J gene: TRBJ2-2
CDR3 protein: CSVSGLAGGGTGELFF
CDR3 DNA: TGCAGCGTTTCTGGTTTAGCGGGAGGGGGCACCGGGGAGCTGTTTTTT

V gene: TRBV7-2
D gene: -
clone size: once
J gene: TRBJ1-1
CDR3 protein: CASSGHRETEAFF
CDR3 DNA: TGTGCCAGCAGCGGCCACAGGGAGACTGAAGCTTTCTTT

V gene: TRBV19
D gene: -
clone size: -
J gene: TRBJ1-1
CDR3 protein: CASSLATEAFF
CDR3 DNA: TGTGCCAGTAGTTTGGCCACTGAAGCTTTCTTT

V gene: TRBV5-4
D gene: -
clone size: once
J gene: TRBJ2-3
CDR3 protein: CASSLGQYTDTQYF
CDR3 DNA: TGTGCCAGCAGCTTGGGGCAGTACACAGATACGCAGTATTTT

V gene: TRBV19
D gene: TRBD1
clone size: -
J gene: TRBJ1-1
CDR3 protein: CASTRTGGNTEAFF
CDR3 DNA: TGTGCCAGTACCAGGACAGGAGGGAACACTGAAGCTTTCTTT

V gene: TRBV5-1
D gene: TRBD1
clone size: -
J gene: TRBJ2-7
CDR3 protein: CASSRGQGVGEQYF
CDR3 DNA: TGCGCCAGCAGCCGGGGACAGGGGGTAGGCGAGCAGTACTTC

V gene: TRBV30
D gene: TRBD1
clone size: -
J gene: TRBJ1-2
CDR3 protein: CALTGSAYGYTF
CDR3 DNA: TGTGCCTTGACAGGGTCGGCCTATGGCTACACCTTC

V gene: TRBV18
D gene: -
clone size: -
J gene: TRBJ2-6
CDR3 protein: CASSTFSGANVLTF
CDR3 DNA: TGTGCCAGCTCGACATTCTCTGGGGCCAACGTCCTGACTTTC

V gene: TRBV9
D gene: -
clone size: -
J gene: TRBJ1-2
CDR3 protein: CASSPTDSYYGYTF
CDR3 DNA: TGTGCCAGCAGCCCGACGGACTCATACTATGGCTACACCTTC

V gene: TRBV25-1
D gene: TRBD1
clone size: few
J gene: TRBJ1-1
CDR3 protein: CASSDSSRGPLPEAFF
CDR3 DNA: TGTGCCAGCAGTGATTCGAGCAGGGGGCCTCTACCTGAAGCTTTCTTT

V gene: TRBV5-4
D gene: TRBD2
clone size: -
J gene: TRBJ2-7
CDR3 protein: CASSLAGGLYEQYF
CDR3 DNA: TGTGCCAGCAGCCTAGCGGGAGGCTTGTACGAGCAGTACTTC

V gene: TRBV5-1
D gene: TRBD1
clone size: -
J gene: TRBJ1-1
CDR3 protein: CASRYQGDTEAFF
CDR3 DNA: TGCGCCAGCAGGTACCAGGGGGACACTGAAGCTTTCTTT

V gene: TRBV4-2
D gene: -
clone size: -
J gene: TRBJ1-2
CDR3 protein: CASSPPRQTAYGYTF
CDR3 DNA: TGTGCCAGCAGCCCTCCTCGACAGACAGCCTATGGCTACACCTTC

V gene: TRBV30
D gene: TRBD1
clone size: -
J gene: TRBJ2-1
CDR3 protein: CAWRRGQGEIDEQFF
CDR3 DNA: TGTGCCTGGAGAAGGGGACAGGGTGAAATCGATGAGCAGTTCTTC

V gene: TRBV27
D gene: -
clone size: few
J gene: TRBJ1-2
CDR3 protein: CASSLVVGAGEGYTF
CDR3 DNA: TGTGCCAGCAGTTTAGTAGTAGGTGCGGGGGAGGGCTACACCTTC

V gene: TRBV13
D gene: TRBD2
clone size: -
J gene: TRBJ2-5
CDR3 protein: CASSLAKAGGGETQYF
CDR3 DNA: TGTGCCAGCAGCTTAGCGAAAGCGGGAGGGGGAGAGACCCAGTACTTC

V gene: TRBV5-6
D gene: TRBD1
clone size: -
J gene: TRBJ1-3
CDR3 protein: CASSPGTGNSGNTIYF
CDR3 DNA: TGTGCCAGCAGCCCTGGGACAGGGAACTCTGGAAACACCATATATTTT

V gene: TRBV10-1
D gene: -
clone size: -
J gene: TRBJ1-3
CDR3 protein: CASSESGRPGNTIYF
CDR3 DNA: TGCGCCAGCAGTGAGTCGGGGAGGCCTGGAAACACCATATATTTT

V gene: TRBV19
D gene: -
clone size: -
J gene: TRBJ2-6
CDR3 protein: CASRTDDRPGLGANVLTF
CDR3 DNA: TGTGCCAGTAGAACTGATGACAGGCCCGGCCTCGGGGCCAACGTCCTGACTTTC

V gene: TRBV2
D gene: -
clone size: -
J gene: TRBJ1-3
CDR3 protein: CASSTTRGNTIYF
CDR3 DNA: TGTGCCAGTTCAACGACTCGAGGAAACACCATATATTTT

V gene: TRBV6-2/TRBV6-3
D gene: -
clone size: -
J gene: TRBJ1-1
CDR3 protein: CASSYSYGGENTEAFF
CDR3 DNA: TGTGCCAGCAGTTACTCGTATGGGGGGGAGAACACTGAAGCTTTCTTT

V gene: TRBV3-1/TRBV3-2
D gene: TRBD2
clone size: -
J gene: TRBJ2-1
CDR3 protein: CASSQERTSGRLNEQFF
CDR3 DNA: TGTGCCAGCAGCCAAGAGAGGACTAGCGGGAGGTTAAATGAGCAGTTCTTC

V gene: TRBV7-9
D gene: -
clone size: -
J gene: TRBJ1-2
CDR3 protein: CASSLGAGPNYGYTF
CDR3 DNA: TGTGCCAGCAGCTTAGGGGCGGGACCTAACTATGGCTACACCTTC

V gene: TRBV30
D gene: -
clone size: -
J gene: TRBJ1-2
CDR3 protein: CAWSVPGVHGYTF
CDR3 DNA: TGTGCCTGGAGTGTACCCGGAGTACATGGCTACACCTTC

V gene: TRBV5-1
D gene: TRBD2
clone size: -
J gene: TRBJ2-5
CDR3 protein: CASSFRGEAGGAQETQYF
CDR3 DNA: TGCGCCAGCAGCTTCAGGGGCGAGGCGGGGGGAGCCCAAGAGACCCAGTACTTC

V gene: TRBV7-7
D gene: TRBD2
clone size: -
J gene: TRBJ2-1
CDR3 protein: CASSIGGEVNEQFF
CDR3 DNA: TGTGCTAGCAGCATCGGGGGGGAGGTCAATGAGCAGTTCTTC

V gene: TRBV6-5
D gene: TRBD1
clone size: -
J gene: TRBJ1-1
CDR3 protein: CASSPDREAFF
CDR3 DNA: TGTGCCAGCAGTCCGGACAGGGAAGCTTTCTTT

V gene: TRBV14
D gene: -
clone size: -
J gene: TRBJ2-7
CDR3 protein: CASSQGGGYEQYF
CDR3 DNA: TGTGCCAGCAGCCAAGGGGGAGGCTACGAGCAGTACTTC

V gene: TRBV6-1
D gene: -
clone size: few
J gene: TRBJ2-3
CDR3 protein: CASSEGTLEADTQYF
CDR3 DNA: TGTGCCAGCAGTGAGGGCACCTTGGAGGCGGATACGCAGTATTTT

V gene: TRBV11-1
D gene: -
clone size: -
J gene: TRBJ1-2
CDR3 protein: CASSHPREGGGYTF
CDR3 DNA: TGTGCCAGCAGCCACCCCCGGGAGGGGGGTGGCTACACCTTC

V gene: TRBV6-5
D gene: -
clone size: -
J gene: TRBJ1-2
CDR3 protein: CASVDYYGYTF
CDR3 DNA: TGTGCCAGCGTGGACTACTATGGCTACACCTTC

V gene: TRBV6-5
D gene: TRBD1
clone size: -
J gene: TRBJ1-2
CDR3 protein: CASSYWDRADLYGYTF
CDR3 DNA: TGTGCCAGCAGTTACTGGGACAGGGCCGACCTTTATGGCTACACCTTC

V gene: TRBV18
D gene: TRBD1
clone size: -
J gene: TRBJ1-5
CDR3 protein: CASSLDRGRDQPQHF
CDR3 DNA: TGTGCCAGCTCACTCGACAGGGGAAGGGATCAGCCCCAGCATTTT

V gene: TRBV27
D gene: -
clone size: once
J gene: TRBJ1-2
CDR3 protein: CASSPGMVYGYTF
CDR3 DNA: TGTGCCAGCAGTCCCGGGATGGTCTATGGCTACACCTTC

V gene: TRBV5-4
D gene: TRBD1
clone size: -
J gene: TRBJ1-1
CDR3 protein: CASSLKGTGAINTEAFF
CDR3 DNA: TGTGCCAGCAGCTTGAAGGGGACAGGGGCGATAAACACTGAAGCTTTCTTT

V gene: TRBV21-1
D gene: -
clone size: -
J gene: TRBJ2-2
CDR3 protein: CASSKREEGGGGGRDNLNTGELFF
CDR3 DNA: TGTGCCAGCAGCAAAAGAGAAGAAGGGGGTGGTGGCGGGAGAGACAATCTTAACACCGGGGAGCTGTTTTTT

V gene: TRBV5-4
D gene: TRBD1
clone size: -
J gene: TRBJ1-6
CDR3 protein: CASGTDNSPLHF
CDR3 DNA: TGTGCCAGCGGGACAGATAATTCACCCCTCCACTTT

V gene: TRBV9
D gene: TRBD1
clone size: -
J gene: TRBJ1-1
CDR3 protein: CASSDLSGGGTEAFF
CDR3 DNA: TGTGCCAGCAGCGATTTATCAGGGGGCGGCACTGAAGCTTTCTTT

V gene: TRBV9
D gene: TRBD2
clone size: -
J gene: TRBJ2-1
CDR3 protein: CASSVTLAGVDNEQFF
CDR3 DNA: TGTGCCAGCAGCGTAACTCTAGCGGGAGTCGACAATGAGCAGTTCTTC